The text below deals with one T cell receptor (beta chain). CDR3 length: 20 residues. Germline assignment: CDR1 SGHTS and CDR2 YDEGEE. V lost 4 bases, J lost 2 bases, and 18 bases stayed unmatched. The sample originates from a study of T cell changes during pregnancy in multiple sclerosis. Some clones are missing from TCRdb's copy, which holds only in-frame ones; the method was immunoSEQ multiplex PCR. The sample carries roughly 47,000 clones, roughly nine tenths recorded once. The V call is TRBV5-8, the J call TRBJ2-6; 7 nucleotides align to TRBD1. The source material was CD8+ T cells from peripheral blood mononuclear cells, sampled in the second trimester of pregnancy. The TCR originated in a female donor with multiple sclerosis, enrolled in a pregnancy study. The CDR3, as DNA: TGTGCCAGCAGCCTGAGGGACAGCTGGACCACTCTTCCTGGGGCCAACGTCCTGACTTTC. Amino acids: CASSLRDSWTTLPGANVLTF.